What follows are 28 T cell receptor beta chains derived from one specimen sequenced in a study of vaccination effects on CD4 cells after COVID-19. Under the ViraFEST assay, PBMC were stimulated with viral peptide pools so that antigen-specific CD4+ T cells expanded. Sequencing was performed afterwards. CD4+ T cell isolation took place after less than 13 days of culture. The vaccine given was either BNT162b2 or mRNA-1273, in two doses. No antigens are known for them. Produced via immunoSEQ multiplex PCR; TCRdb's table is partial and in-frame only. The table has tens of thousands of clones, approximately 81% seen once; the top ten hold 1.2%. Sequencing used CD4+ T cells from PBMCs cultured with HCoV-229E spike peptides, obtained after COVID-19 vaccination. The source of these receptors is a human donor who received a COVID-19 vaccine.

DNA for the CDR3: TGTGCCAGCAGTTACCGGAATTTAGGGGGGAATGGCTACACCTTC. Its translation is CASSYRNLGGNGYTF. The chain recombines TRBV6-6 with TRBJ1-2; possibly TRBD1 for D (6 bases). Germline CDR1 is MNHNY and CDR2 is SVGAGI (reference sequence). Trimming took off 2 bases at V and 6 bases at J, with 16 bases between the two ends. The CDR3 consists of 15 residues.

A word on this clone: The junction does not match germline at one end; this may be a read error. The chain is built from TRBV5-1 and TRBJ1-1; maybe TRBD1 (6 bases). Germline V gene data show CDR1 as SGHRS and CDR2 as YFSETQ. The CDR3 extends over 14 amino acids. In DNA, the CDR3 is TGCGCCAGCACCTTGGACAGCTTGAACACTGAAGCTTTCTTT. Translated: CASTLDSLNTEAFF.

The CDR3 nucleotides read TGTGCCAGCAGGTATACAGTGACCACCTTAACCCTCCACTTT. As protein: CASRYTVTTLTLHF. The chain combines TRBV6-5 with TRBJ1-6; no clear D. Per the germline V gene, CDR1 is MNHEY and CDR2 is SVGAGI. With 6 bases removed from V and 14 bases from J, the gap between germline ends came to 20 bases. CDR3 length: 14 residues.

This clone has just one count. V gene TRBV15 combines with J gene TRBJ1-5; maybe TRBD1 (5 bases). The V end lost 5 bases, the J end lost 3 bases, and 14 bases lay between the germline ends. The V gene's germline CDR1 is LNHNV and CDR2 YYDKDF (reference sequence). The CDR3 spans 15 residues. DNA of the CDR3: TGTGCCACCAGCCCATGGGACTCCGTCAATCAGCCCCAGCATTTT. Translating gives CATSPWDSVNQPQHF.

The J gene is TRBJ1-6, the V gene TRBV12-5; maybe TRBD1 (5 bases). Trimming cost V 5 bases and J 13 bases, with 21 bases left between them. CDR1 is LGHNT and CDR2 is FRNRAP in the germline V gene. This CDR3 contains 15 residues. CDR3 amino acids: CASGPQGAGLFPLHF. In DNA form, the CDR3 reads TGTGCTAGTGGTCCGCAAGGGGCGGGGCTATTCCCCCTCCACTTT.

CDR3 amino acids: CASSQPGGRGGYTF. In nucleotides, the CDR3 is TGCGCCAGCAGCCAACCAGGGGGCAGGGGTGGCTACACCTTC. This rearrangement joins TRBV4-1 to TRBJ1-2; 8 nucleotides match TRBD1. CDR1 is MGHRA and CDR2 is YSYEKL in the germline V gene. J lost 7 bases, V lost 2 bases, and 6 bases had no gene match. The CDR3 contains 14 residues.

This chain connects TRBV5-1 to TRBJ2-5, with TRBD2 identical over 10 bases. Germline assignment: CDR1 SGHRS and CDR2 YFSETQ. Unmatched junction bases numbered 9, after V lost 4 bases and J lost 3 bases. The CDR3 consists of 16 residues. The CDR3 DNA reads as TGCGCCAGCAGCCCTGAGCGGGGGGGCTTTGAAGAGACCCAGTACTTC. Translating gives CASSPERGGFEETQYF.

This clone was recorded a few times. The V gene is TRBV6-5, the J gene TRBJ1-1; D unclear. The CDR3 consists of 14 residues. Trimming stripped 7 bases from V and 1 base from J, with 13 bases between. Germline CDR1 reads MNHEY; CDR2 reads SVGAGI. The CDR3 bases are TGTGCCAGCATTCCCCTGGGCTCGAACACTGAAGCTTTCTTT. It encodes CASIPLGSNTEAFF.

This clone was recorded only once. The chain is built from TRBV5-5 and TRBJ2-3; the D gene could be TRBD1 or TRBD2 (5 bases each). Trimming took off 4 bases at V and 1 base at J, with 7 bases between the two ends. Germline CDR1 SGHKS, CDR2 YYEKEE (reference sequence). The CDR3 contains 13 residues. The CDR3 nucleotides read TGTGCCAGCAGCCGGGGCGGCACAGATACGCAGTATTTT. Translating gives CASSRGGTDTQYF.

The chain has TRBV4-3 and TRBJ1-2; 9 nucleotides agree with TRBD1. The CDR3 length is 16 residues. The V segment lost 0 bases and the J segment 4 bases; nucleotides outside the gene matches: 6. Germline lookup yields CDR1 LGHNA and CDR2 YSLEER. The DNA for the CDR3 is TGCGCCAGCAGCCAAGATGGGACAGGGCGGACCTATGGCTACACCTTC. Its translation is CASSQDGTGRTYGYTF.

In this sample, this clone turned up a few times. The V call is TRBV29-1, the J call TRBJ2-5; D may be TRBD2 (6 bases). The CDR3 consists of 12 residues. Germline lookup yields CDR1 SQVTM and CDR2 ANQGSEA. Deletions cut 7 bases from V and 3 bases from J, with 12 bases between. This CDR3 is CSAVEGEETQYF. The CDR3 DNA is TGCAGCGCTGTGGAGGGTGAAGAGACCCAGTACTTC.

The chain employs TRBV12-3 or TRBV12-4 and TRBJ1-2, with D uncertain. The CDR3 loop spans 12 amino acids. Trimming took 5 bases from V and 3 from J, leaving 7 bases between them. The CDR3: CASSQAYYGYTF. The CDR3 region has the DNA TGTGCCAGCAGTCAGGCCTACTATGGCTACACCTTC.

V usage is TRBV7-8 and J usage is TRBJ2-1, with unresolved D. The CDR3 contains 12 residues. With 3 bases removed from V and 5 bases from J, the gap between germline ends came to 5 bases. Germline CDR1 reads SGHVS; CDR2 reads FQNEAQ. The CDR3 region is CASSFSNNEQFF. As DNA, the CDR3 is TGTGCCAGCAGCTTCTCGAACAATGAGCAGTTCTTC.

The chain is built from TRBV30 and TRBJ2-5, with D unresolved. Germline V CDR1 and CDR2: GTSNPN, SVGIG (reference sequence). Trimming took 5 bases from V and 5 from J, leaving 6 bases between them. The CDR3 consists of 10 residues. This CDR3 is CAWGDETQYF. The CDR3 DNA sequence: TGTGCCTGGGGGGATGAGACCCAGTACTTC.

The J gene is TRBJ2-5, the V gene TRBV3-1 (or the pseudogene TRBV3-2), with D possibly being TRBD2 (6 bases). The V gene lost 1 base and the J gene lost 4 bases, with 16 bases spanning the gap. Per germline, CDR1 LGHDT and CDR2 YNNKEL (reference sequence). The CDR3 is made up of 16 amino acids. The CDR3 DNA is TGTGCCAGCAGCCAAGCGTCGGGGGAACGGCGAGAGACCCAGTACTTC. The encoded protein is CASSQASGERRETQYF.

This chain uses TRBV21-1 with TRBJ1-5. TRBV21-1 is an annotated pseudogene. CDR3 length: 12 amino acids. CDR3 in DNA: TGTGCCAGCAGCAAAGCTGGGGAGCCCCAGCATTTT. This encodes CASSKAGEPQHF.

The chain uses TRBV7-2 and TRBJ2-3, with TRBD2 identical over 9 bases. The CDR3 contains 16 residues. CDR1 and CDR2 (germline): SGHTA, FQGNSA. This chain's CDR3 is CATNPGSGGFTDTQYF. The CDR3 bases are TGTGCGACCAACCCGGGTAGCGGGGGTTTCACAGATACGCAGTATTTT.

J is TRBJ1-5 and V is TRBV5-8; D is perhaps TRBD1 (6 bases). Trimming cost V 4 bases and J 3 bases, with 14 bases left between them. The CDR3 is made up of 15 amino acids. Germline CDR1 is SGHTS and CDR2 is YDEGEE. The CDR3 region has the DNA TGTGCCAGCAGCAGGCACAGGGTAGACAATCAGCCCCAGCATTTT. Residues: CASSRHRVDNQPQHF.

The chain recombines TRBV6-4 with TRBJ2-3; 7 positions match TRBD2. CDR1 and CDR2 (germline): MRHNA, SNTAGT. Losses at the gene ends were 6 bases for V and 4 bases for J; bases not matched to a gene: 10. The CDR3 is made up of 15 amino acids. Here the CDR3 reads CASSRTQSGADTQYF. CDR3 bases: TGTGCCAGCAGCCGAACTCAAAGCGGGGCAGATACGCAGTATTTT.

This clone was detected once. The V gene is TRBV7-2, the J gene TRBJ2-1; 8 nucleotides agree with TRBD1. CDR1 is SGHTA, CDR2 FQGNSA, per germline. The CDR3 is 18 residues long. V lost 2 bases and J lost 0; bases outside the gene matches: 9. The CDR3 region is CASSLPTGQGRSYNEQFF. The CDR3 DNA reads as TGTGCCAGCAGCTTACCTACCGGACAGGGCCGCTCCTACAATGAGCAGTTCTTC. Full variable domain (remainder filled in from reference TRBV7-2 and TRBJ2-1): GAGVSQSPSNKVTEKGKDVELRCDPISGHTALYWYRQSLGQGLEFLIYFQGNSAPDKSGLPSDRFSAERTGGSVSTLTIQRTQQEDSAVYLCASSLPTGQGRSYNEQFFGPGTRLTVL.

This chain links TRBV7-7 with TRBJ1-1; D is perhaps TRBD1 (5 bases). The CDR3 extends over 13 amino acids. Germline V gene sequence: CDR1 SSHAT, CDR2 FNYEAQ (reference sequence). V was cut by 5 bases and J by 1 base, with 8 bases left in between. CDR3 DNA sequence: TGTGCCAGCAGCCGCGACAGGAACACTGAAGCTTTCTTT. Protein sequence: CASSRDRNTEAFF. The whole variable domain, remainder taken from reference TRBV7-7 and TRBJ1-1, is GAGVSQSPRYKVTKRGQDVTLRCDPISSHATLYWYQQALGQGPEFLTYFNYEAQPDKSGLPSDRFSAERPEGSISTLTIQRTEQRDSAMYRCASSRDRNTEAFFGQGTRLTVV.

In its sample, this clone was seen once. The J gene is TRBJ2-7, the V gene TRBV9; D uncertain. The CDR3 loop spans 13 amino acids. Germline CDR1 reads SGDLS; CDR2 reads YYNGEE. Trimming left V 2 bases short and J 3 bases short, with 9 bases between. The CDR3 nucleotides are TGTGCCAGCAGCGTGGTTGGTGGCTACGAGCAGTACGTC. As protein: CASSVVGGYEQYV.

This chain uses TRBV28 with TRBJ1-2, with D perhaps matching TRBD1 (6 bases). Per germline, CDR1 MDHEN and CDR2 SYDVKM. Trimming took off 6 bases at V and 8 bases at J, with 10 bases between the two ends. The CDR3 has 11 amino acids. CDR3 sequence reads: CASSQGYGYTF. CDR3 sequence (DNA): TGTGCCAGCAGCCAGGGGTACGGCTACACCTTC.

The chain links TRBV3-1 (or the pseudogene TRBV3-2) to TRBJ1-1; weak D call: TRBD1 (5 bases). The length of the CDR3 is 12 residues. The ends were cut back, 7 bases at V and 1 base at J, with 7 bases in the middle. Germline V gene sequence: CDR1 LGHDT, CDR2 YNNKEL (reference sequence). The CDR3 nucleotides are TGTGCCAGCACCGACAGGAACACTGAAGCTTTCTTT. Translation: CASTDRNTEAFF.

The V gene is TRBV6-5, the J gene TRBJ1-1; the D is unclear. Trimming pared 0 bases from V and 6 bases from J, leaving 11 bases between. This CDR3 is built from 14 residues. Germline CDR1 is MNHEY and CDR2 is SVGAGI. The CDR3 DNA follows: TGTGCCAGCAGTTACTCGCGGCGTGGGGCTGAAGCTTTCTTT. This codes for CASSYSRRGAEAFF.

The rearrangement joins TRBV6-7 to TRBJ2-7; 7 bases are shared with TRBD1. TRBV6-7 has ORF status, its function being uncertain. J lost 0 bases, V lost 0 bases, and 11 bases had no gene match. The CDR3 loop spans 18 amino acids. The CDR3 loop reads CASSYSTRDSASSYEQYV. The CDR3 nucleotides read TGTGCCAGCAGTTACTCGACCCGGGACAGTGCGAGCTCCTACGAGCAGTACGTC.

The CDR3 nucleotides read TGTGCCTGGAGTGTACCGGGCACCGACTATGAAAAACTGTTTTTT. It is translated as CAWSVPGTDYEKLFF. The chain recombines TRBV30 with TRBJ1-4; no clear D. The CDR3 spans 15 residues. The germline CDR1 and CDR2 sequences are GTSNPN and SVGIG (reference sequence). V shed 0 bases and J shed 6 bases, with 14 bases lying between them.

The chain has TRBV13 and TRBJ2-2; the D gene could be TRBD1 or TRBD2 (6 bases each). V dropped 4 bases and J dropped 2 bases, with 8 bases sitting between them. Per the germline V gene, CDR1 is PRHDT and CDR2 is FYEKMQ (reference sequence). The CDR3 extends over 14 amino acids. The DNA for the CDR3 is TGTGCCAGCAGCTCCGGGGGCAACACCGGGGAGCTGTTTTTT. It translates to CASSSGGNTGELFF.